Listed below are T cell receptor beta chains from one sample, sequenced in a study of post-analysis software for immune sequencing data. TCRdb called the PCR reads again in MiXCR, with one record for every CDR3 protein. This table holds roughly 540,000 distinct CDR3 sequences, roughly 34% found once. Sequenced material: blood. Receptor source: a girl aged 2-17 years with multiple sclerosis. The CDR3 runs from the conserved cysteine through the conserved F or W. Fields, in order: clone size, V gene, J gene, D gene, CDR3 protein, CDR3 DNA. The D gene is left open where the match is weak. The size entry is marked missing in some rows and otherwise reads once, few, many or a size class.

>-|TRBV3-1|TRBJ1-2|-
CASSQDPATVGYTF
TGTGCCAGCAGCCAAGACCCAGCAACGGTGGGCTACACCTTC
>few|TRBV10-1|TRBJ2-1|-
CASSERKGVSYNEQFF
TGCGCCAGCAGTGAGAGGAAGGGTGTCTCCTACAATGAGCAGTTCTTC
>-|TRBV5-1|TRBJ2-2|TRBD1
CARRDSGELFF
TGCGCCAGAAGGGACAGCGGGGAGCTGTTTTTT
>-|TRBV5-1|TRBJ2-7|-
CASSLRRTPDEQYF
TGCGCCAGCAGCTTGAGGCGGACGCCCGACGAGCAGTACTTC
>-|TRBV7-3|TRBJ2-1|TRBD2
CASSLTSGGHSEQFF
TGTGCCAGCAGCTTAACTAGCGGGGGGCACAGTGAGCAGTTCTTC
>few|TRBV25-1|TRBJ2-3|-
CASSDPGASSTDTQYF
TGTGCCAGCAGTGACCCAGGGGCGAGTAGCACAGATACGCAGTATTTT
>-|TRBV29-1|TRBJ2-5|-
CSVEGGSGLETQYF
TGCAGCGTTGAAGGGGGGTCGGGGTTGGAGACCCAGTACTTC
>-|TRBV7-9|TRBJ1-5|TRBD1
CASSSGQGAFSWNQPQHF
TGTGCCAGCAGCTCCGGACAGGGGGCGTTTAGTTGGAATCAGCCCCAGCATTTT
>-|TRBV5-1|TRBJ2-7|TRBD2
CASSLVGAGGPNEQYF
TGCGCCAGCAGCTTGGTGGGAGCGGGAGGGCCGAACGAGCAGTACTTC
>-|TRBV5-1|TRBJ1-2|TRBD1
CASSSHLGTDGYTF
TGCGCCAGCAGCTCTCACCTTGGGACAGATGGCTACACCTTC
>-|TRBV7-2|TRBJ2-5|TRBD1
CASTTKRGGEETQYF
TGTGCCAGCACCACAAAGAGAGGGGGCGAAGAGACCCAGTACTTC
>-|TRBV6-5|TRBJ2-2|-
CASSPQGGSTGELFF
TGTGCCAGCAGTCCGCAGGGGGGTAGCACCGGGGAGCTGTTTTTT
>few|TRBV20-1|TRBJ1-2|-
CSARGGGSYGYTF
TGCAGTGCAAGGGGGGGTGGGAGCTATGGCTACACCTTC
>few|TRBV6-5|TRBJ2-1|TRBD2
CASSYRHLAGEHNEQFF
TGTGCCAGCAGTTACCGTCATCTAGCGGGGGAACACAATGAGCAGTTCTTC